This TCR beta chain comes out of a study of beta chain features in type 1 diabetes. Study-wide points: Moderate yet significant TCRB CDR3 shortening was seen in Type 1 diabetes patients in all four CD4+ subsets.

The entirety of the isolated RNA underwent reverse transcription, so expressed TCRB transcripts were sequenced. Sequenced by immunoSEQ multiplex PCR; TCRdb stores in-frame clones only, minus some. The sample lists 310,000 or so clones, approximately 9.9% occurring once. All of the sorted populations showed purity greater than 98%. To note about this clone: Its antigen is unidentified.

V lost 5 bases and J lost 9; bases outside the gene matches: 9. The CDR3 extends over 14 amino acids. The germline V gene encodes CDR1 MNHEY and CDR2 SMNVEV (reference sequence). This clonotype was sampled from a man aged 25-45 years with type 1 diabetes. The sample was central memory CD4+ T cells from blood. The chain couples TRBV27 to TRBJ2-1, with 8 nucleotides matching TRBD1. The DNA of the CDR3 is TGTGCCAGCAGTCCAAGGACAGGGTTCAGTGAGCAGTTCTTC. Its translation: CASSPRTGFSEQFF.